The rows below give T cell receptor beta chains drawn from one sample of a study of OX40 agonist ivuxolimab in advanced cancers. The table came from immunoSEQ multiplex PCR; TCRdb's copy has only in-frame clones and leaves some out. The table lists about 91,000 clones, around 84% of them singletons, with about 1.9% in the top ten. The starting material was CD4+ or CD8+ T cells sorted from blood, obtained in a trial of the OX40 agonist ivuxolimab. The receptors were sampled from an adult with an advanced solid tumor such as melanoma, head and neck, liver or kidney cancer. Both conserved end residues are part of each CDR3. The order of the fields is CDR3 protein, CDR3 DNA, J gene, V gene, D gene, clone size. A D gene is named only where the DNA matches it firmly. Rows give clone size only sometimes, using once, few, many, or a class for an expanded clone.

cdr3_aa: CASTGGETEAFF
cdr3_nt: TGTGCCAGCACGGGGGGCGAGACTGAAGCTTTCTTT
j_call: TRBJ1-1
v_call: TRBV6-5
d_call: NA
clone_size: once

cdr3_aa: CASSPASYEQYF
cdr3_nt: TGTGCCAGCAGTCCAGCCTCCTACGAGCAGTACTTC
j_call: TRBJ2-7
v_call: TRBV6-6
d_call: NA
clone_size: NA

cdr3_aa: CASSLVASSYNEQFF
cdr3_nt: TGTGCCAGCTCTCTGGTCGCGAGCTCCTACAATGAGCAGTTCTTC
j_call: TRBJ2-1
v_call: TRBV18
d_call: NA
clone_size: NA

cdr3_aa: CASSLILSGTHNEQFF
cdr3_nt: TGTGCCAGCAGCCTAATATTGAGCGGGACCCACAATGAGCAGTTCTTC
j_call: TRBJ2-1
v_call: TRBV11-2
d_call: TRBD2
clone_size: NA

cdr3_aa: CASSYRGGYEQYF
cdr3_nt: TGTGCCAGCAGTTACAGGGGGGGTTACGAGCAGTACTTC
j_call: TRBJ2-7
v_call: TRBV7-8
d_call: NA
clone_size: NA

cdr3_aa: CASSPTPAQGALLYTEAFF
cdr3_nt: TGTGCCAGCAGTCCCACCCCCGCGCAAGGGGCTCTTCTTTACACTGAAGCTTTCTTT
j_call: TRBJ1-1
v_call: TRBV27
d_call: NA
clone_size: NA

cdr3_aa: CASSPRLSGYGYTF
cdr3_nt: TGTGCCAGCAGCCCCCGACTGAGTGGCTATGGCTACACCTTC
j_call: TRBJ1-2
v_call: TRBV9
d_call: NA
clone_size: NA

cdr3_aa: CASLQRERYNEQFF
cdr3_nt: TGTGCCAGCCTACAGCGGGAGCGCTACAATGAGCAGTTCTTC
j_call: TRBJ2-1
v_call: TRBV2
d_call: TRBD2
clone_size: NA

cdr3_aa: CASRVTAYNEQFF
cdr3_nt: TGTGCCAGCAGGGTCACCGCATACAATGAGCAGTTCTTC
j_call: TRBJ2-1
v_call: TRBV6-5
d_call: NA
clone_size: NA

cdr3_aa: CASSGLAGSNTGELFF
cdr3_nt: TGCGCCAGCAGTGGACTAGCGGGCTCGAACACCGGGGAGCTGTTTTTT
j_call: TRBJ2-2
v_call: TRBV10-2
d_call: TRBD2
clone_size: NA

cdr3_aa: CASSGGDSGSTDTQYF
cdr3_nt: TGCGCCAGCAGCGGCGGGGATAGCGGGAGCACAGATACGCAGTATTTT
j_call: TRBJ2-3
v_call: TRBV5-1
d_call: TRBD2
clone_size: NA

cdr3_aa: CASSPRAGVGYNEQFF
cdr3_nt: TGTGCCAGCAGCCCTCGGGCGGGAGTGGGCTACAATGAGCAGTTCTTC
j_call: TRBJ2-1
v_call: TRBV7-2
d_call: TRBD2
clone_size: NA

cdr3_aa: CATSRARQGRVETQYF
cdr3_nt: TGTGCCACCAGCAGAGCTCGACAGGGGCGGGTGGAGACCCAGTACTTC
j_call: TRBJ2-5
v_call: TRBV15
d_call: TRBD1
clone_size: NA

cdr3_aa: CASSVHLSTDTQYF
cdr3_nt: TGTGCCAGCAGCGTACACTTAAGCACAGATACGCAGTATTTT
j_call: TRBJ2-3
v_call: TRBV9
d_call: NA
clone_size: NA

cdr3_aa: CASTSGSNTGELFF
cdr3_nt: TGCGCCAGCACTAGCGGGAGTAACACCGGGGAGCTGTTTTTT
j_call: TRBJ2-2
v_call: TRBV10-1
d_call: TRBD2
clone_size: NA

cdr3_aa: CASRRGGNAGELFF
cdr3_nt: TGTGCCAGCAGGAGGGGAGGGAACGCCGGGGAGCTGTTTTTT
j_call: TRBJ2-2
v_call: TRBV6-5
d_call: TRBD2
clone_size: NA

cdr3_aa: CASSPDYQGTQYF
cdr3_nt: TGTGCCAGCAGCCCGGACTACCAAGGAACGCAGTATTTT
j_call: TRBJ2-3
v_call: TRBV5-4
d_call: NA
clone_size: NA

cdr3_aa: CASSLSSGDEQYF
cdr3_nt: TGTGCCAGCAGCTTGTCTAGCGGGGACGAGCAGTACTTC
j_call: TRBJ2-7
v_call: TRBV7-2
d_call: TRBD2
clone_size: few

cdr3_aa: CASSQSEGNEQFF
cdr3_nt: TGTGCCAGCAGCCAATCAGAGGGCAATGAGCAGTTCTTC
j_call: TRBJ2-1
v_call: TRBV16
d_call: NA
clone_size: NA

cdr3_aa: CARSFPGTELPISTDTQYF
cdr3_nt: TGTGCCAGAAGCTTTCCCGGGACAGAGCTTCCAATTAGCACAGATACGCAGTATTTT
j_call: TRBJ2-3
v_call: TRBV5-3
d_call: TRBD1
clone_size: NA

cdr3_aa: CASSPIKLAGGPFIYNEQFF
cdr3_nt: TGTGCCAGCAGCCCTATAAAACTAGCGGGAGGGCCATTTATCTACAATGAGCAGTTCTTC
j_call: TRBJ2-1
v_call: TRBV14
d_call: TRBD2
clone_size: NA

cdr3_aa: CASSPGGNQPQHF
cdr3_nt: TGTGCCAGCTCACCAGGGGGGAATCAGCCCCAGCATTTT
j_call: TRBJ1-5
v_call: TRBV18
d_call: NA
clone_size: NA